This entry is about one T cell receptor beta chain. The antigen remains unidentified. This sample stems from a study of T cell responses to AZD1222 COVID-19 vaccine. The CDR3 totals 19 residues. Trimming shortened V by 4 bases and J by 0 bases, and 23 bases separated the two germline ends. Per the germline V gene, CDR1 is SGDLS and CDR2 is YYNGEE. Libraries were prepared by immunoSEQ multiplex PCR; TCRdb keeps only in-frame clonotypes and omits some of them. Here the sample spans fewer than 120,000 clones, around 89% being singletons. Study-level findings and limits: Spike as a whole was targeted by vaccine-associated CD4 TCRs, dominant at 160-218 and 743-854.

This receptor was taken from an adult in good health. The chain has TRBV9 and TRBJ2-1; tentative D call: TRBD2 (6 bases). This specimen was peripheral blood, taken on day 0 of AZD1222 vaccination. The CDR3 loop reads CASSIKSSSIGSSYNEQFF. CDR3 sequence (DNA): TGTGCCAGCAGCATCAAATCTTCTAGCATCGGGAGCTCCTACAATGAGCAGTTCTTC.